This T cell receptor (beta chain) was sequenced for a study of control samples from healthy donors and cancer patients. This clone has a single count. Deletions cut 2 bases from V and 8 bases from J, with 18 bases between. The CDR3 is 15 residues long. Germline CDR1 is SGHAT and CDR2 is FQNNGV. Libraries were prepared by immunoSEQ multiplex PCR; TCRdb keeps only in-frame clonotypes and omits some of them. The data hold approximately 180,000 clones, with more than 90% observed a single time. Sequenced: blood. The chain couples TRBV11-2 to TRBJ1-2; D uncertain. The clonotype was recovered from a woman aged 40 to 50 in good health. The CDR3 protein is CASSLSWVAYGGYTF. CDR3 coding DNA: TGTGCCAGCAGCTTATCCTGGGTGGCATACGGAGGCTACACCTTC.